Each of the 30 T cell receptor beta chains below was sequenced from the same sample in a study of early T cells in non-severe SARS-CoV-2 infection. TCRdb processed the 5' RACE reads anew with MiXCR; each CDR3 protein has one entry. Of 70,000 to 90,000 distinct CDR3 sequences in the sample, 8.5% to 12% were seen once. The sample was whole blood, taken at baseline. The receptor set was obtained from an adult who was a healthcare worker with PCR-confirmed SARS-CoV-2 infection or an uninfected control (not recorded which).

V and J are TRBV28 and TRBJ2-3, with 7 bases matching TRBD1. V dropped 7 bases and J dropped 1; count of bases not matched to a gene: 14. CDR3 length: 17 amino acids. CDR1 is MDHEN, CDR2 SYDVKM, per germline. The CDR3 loop is CASTNTDLQGGTDTQYF. DNA for the CDR3: TGTGCCAGCACCAACACGGATCTTCAGGGGGGCACAGATACGCAGTATTTT.

The rearrangement links TRBV4-2 to TRBJ2-7, with no clear D. The CDR3 consists of 15 residues. The V end lost 0 bases, the J end lost 6 bases, and 15 bases lay between the germline ends. Per germline, CDR1 LGHNA and CDR2 YNFKEQ. CDR3 region: CASSQDHIVKSEQYF. The CDR3 region has the DNA TGTGCCAGCAGCCAAGATCATATAGTGAAGTCCGAGCAGTACTTC.

This clonotype was observed a few times. V gene TRBV20-1 combines with J gene TRBJ2-1, with TRBD2 identical over 11 bases. CDR1 is DFQATT and CDR2 is SNEGSKA in the germline V gene (reference sequence). This CDR3 region has 13 residues. The V and J ends lost 6 bases and 7 bases, in that order; junction bases with no gene match: 5. CDR3 residues: CSARLAGGNEQFF. DNA for the CDR3: TGCAGTGCACGCCTAGCGGGAGGTAATGAGCAGTTCTTC.

This clonotype has only a few counts. The V and J genes are TRBV12-3 or TRBV12-4 and TRBJ1-6; 9 positions agree with TRBD1. CDR3 length: 16 residues. V lost 2 bases to trimming and J lost 13 bases; unmatched junction nucleotides: 12. CDR3 sequence (DNA): TGTGCCAGCAGTTTATTCTTCGGGGACAGGGTTTCCCCCCTCCACTTT. Translated: CASSLFFGDRVSPLHF.

This chain links TRBV10-2 with TRBJ2-3; D gene uncertain. Trimming left V 0 bases short and J 8 bases short, with 6 bases between. CDR3 length equals 12 residues. CDR1 is WSHSY and CDR2 is SAAADI in the germline V gene. CDR3 residues: CASSESGSTQYF. The CDR3 DNA reads as TGCGCCAGCAGTGAGTCAGGCAGTACGCAGTATTTT.

This clonotype was found many times. The chain uses TRBV13 and TRBJ2-3; 7 bases fit TRBD2. The junction had 12 bases not matched to a gene; V was cut back by 5 bases and J by 4 bases. Germline CDR1 PRHDT, CDR2 FYEKMQ (reference sequence). This CDR3 spans 16 amino acids. CDR3 loop: CASSAAGDQPADTQYF. In DNA form, the CDR3 reads TGTGCCAGCAGCGCGGCGGGGGATCAGCCCGCAGATACGCAGTATTTT.

This clonotype was seen at least ten times. The V gene is TRBV7-8, the J gene TRBJ2-1; a possible D gene is TRBD2 (5 bases). V dropped 1 base and J dropped 4 bases, with 8 bases sitting between them. The germline V gene has CDR1 SGHVS and CDR2 FQNEAQ. The CDR3 extends over 14 amino acids. CDR3 amino acids: CASSLVGLYNEQFF. The CDR3 DNA reads TGTGCCAGCAGCTTAGTAGGACTGTACAATGAGCAGTTCTTC.

The chain has TRBV7-9 and TRBJ1-5; unclear D gene. Trimming pared 0 bases from V and 8 bases from J, leaving 8 bases between. The germline CDR1 and CDR2 sequences are SEHNR and FQNEAQ (reference sequence). CDR3 length equals 13 residues. CDR3 in DNA: TGTGCCAGCAGCTTAGCGGGAGGCGAGCCCCAGCATTTT. Its protein product is CASSLAGGEPQHF.

This clonotype was counted at least ten times. The rearrangement links TRBV20-1 to TRBJ2-7; 7 bases match TRBD2. Trimming removed 6 bases from V and 1 base from J; junction bases left unmatched: 9. The CDR3 runs 14 residues. CDR1 DFQATT and CDR2 SNEGSKA come from the germline V gene (reference sequence). The CDR3 here is CSALLAQVSYEQYF. For the CDR3, the DNA is TGCAGTGCATTACTAGCGCAAGTGTCCTACGAGCAGTACTTC.

This clonotype was counted between two and nine times. This chain uses TRBV4-1 with TRBJ2-1; D is undetermined. The CDR3 spans 14 residues. Germline CDR1 and CDR2: MGHRA and YSYEKL. Trimming removed 0 bases from V and 6 bases from J, with 9 bases in between. As DNA, the CDR3 is TGCGCCAGCAGCCAAGATCTAGGCGGCAATGAGCAGTTCTTC. Its translation is CASSQDLGGNEQFF.

Only a few counts were recorded for this clonotype. V and J are TRBV5-4 and TRBJ2-1; TRBD1 agrees at 7 bases. This CDR3 has 15 amino acids. Germline CDR1 is SGHNT and CDR2 is YYREEE (reference sequence). The V gene end was trimmed by 0 bases and the J gene end by 7 bases; junction bases not matched to a gene: 7. The CDR3 is CASSLVGGRTNEQFF. In DNA form, the CDR3 reads TGTGCCAGCAGCTTGGTAGGGGGCAGAACAAATGAGCAGTTCTTC.

This clonotype was seen more than once but under ten times. This chain joins TRBV11-1 and TRBJ2-7; the D gene is possibly TRBD1 (6 bases). Germline CDR1 and CDR2: SGHAT and FQDESV (reference sequence). Trimming left V 4 bases short and J 0 bases short, with 10 bases between. The CDR3 sequence is 14 residues long. The CDR3 reads CASSSRGSSYEQYF. In DNA, the CDR3 is TGTGCCAGCAGCTCGAGGGGGAGCTCCTACGAGCAGTACTTC.

This clonotype was observed at least ten times. This sequence joins TRBV20-1 and TRBJ2-3, with D possibly TRBD2 on 7 matching bases. CDR3 size: 14 residues. Germline-derived CDR1 and CDR2 are DFQATT and SNEGSKA (reference sequence). The ends were cut back, 3 bases at V and 6 bases at J, with 16 bases in the middle. In DNA, the CDR3 is TGCAGTGCTAGGGAACGGGGGGCCCGGGATACGCAGTATTTT. This encodes CSARERGARDTQYF.

This clonotype has just a few counts. CDR3 in DNA: TGTGCCAGCAGCTCCCTGGTAGGGGAATCACCCCTCCACTTT. Protein: CASSSLVGESPLHF. The gene calls are TRBV28 and TRBJ1-6; TRBD1 is a possible D gene (5 bases). The CDR3 covers 14 residues. V lost 6 bases and J 10 bases, leaving 16 bases between the germline ends. Germline lookup yields CDR1 MDHEN and CDR2 SYDVKM.

This clonotype was observed a few times. The genes are TRBV20-1 and TRBJ1-1; unclear D gene. This CDR3 contains 12 residues. Trimming pared 7 bases from V and 1 base from J, leaving 10 bases between. Per germline, CDR1 DFQATT and CDR2 SNEGSKA (reference sequence). CDR3 loop: CSVGKPNTEAFF. CDR3 coding DNA: TGCAGTGTCGGCAAGCCGAACACTGAAGCTTTCTTT.

This clonotype was observed at least ten times. This rearrangement joins TRBV7-6 to TRBJ2-1; 7 bases match TRBD2. Losses at the gene ends were 5 bases for V and 5 bases for J; bases not matched to a gene: 6. The germline CDR1 and CDR2 sequences are SGHVS and FNYEAQ. This CDR3 comprises 14 residues. The CDR3 protein is CASSPWGGDNEQFF. In DNA, the CDR3 is TGTGCCAGCAGCCCCTGGGGGGGGGACAATGAGCAGTTCTTC. Looking up the rest from reference TRBV7-6 and TRBJ2-1 gives the full variable domain: GAGVSQSPRYKVTKRGQDVALRCDPISGHVSLYWYRQALGQGPEFLTYFNYEAQQDKSGLPNDRFSAERPEGSISTLTIQRTEQRDSAMYRCASSPWGGDNEQFFGPGTRLTVL.

CDR3 coding DNA: TGTGCCAGCAGTTTCTTGGGCCACGAGCAGTACTTC. It codes for CASSFLGHEQYF. The V and J genes are TRBV27 and TRBJ2-7; no clear D gene. This CDR3 is built from 12 residues. Germline loops: CDR1 MNHEY, CDR2 SMNVEV (reference sequence). V lost 3 bases and J lost 5, with 8 bases in between.

The sample holds many counts of this clonotype. The rearrangement uses TRBV6-4 and TRBJ2-1; weak D call: TRBD2 (5 bases). Trimming pared 3 bases from V and 9 bases from J, leaving 15 bases between. Looked up from germline, CDR1 is MRHNA and CDR2 is SNTAGT. This CDR3 comprises 14 residues. CDR3 in amino acids: CASSEGADSVEQFF. CDR3 DNA: TGTGCCAGCAGTGAGGGAGCGGATTCTGTTGAGCAGTTCTTC.

This clonotype was detected only a few times. The CDR3 nucleotides are TGTGCCAGCAGTATCACAGGGGTAGGTGAGCAGTTCTTC. It specifies CASSITGVGEQFF. The chain combines TRBV27 with TRBJ2-1, with 7 bases that match TRBD1. V was pared by 5 bases and J by 9 bases, with 7 bases of the junction left unmatched. From germline, CDR1 is MNHEY and CDR2 SMNVEV (reference sequence). The CDR3 runs to 13 residues.

This clonotype was observed a handful of times. The chain is built from TRBV11-2 and TRBJ2-1, with 7 bases lining up with TRBD2. Germline V lookup: CDR1 SGHAT, CDR2 FQNNGV. This CDR3 spans 15 amino acids. Losses at the gene ends were 3 bases for V and 7 bases for J; bases not matched to a gene: 9. The CDR3 is CASSFSGTNRNEQFF. Written as DNA, the CDR3 is TGTGCCAGCAGCTTTTCCGGGACTAACCGTAATGAGCAGTTCTTC. Variable domain in full (rest from reference TRBV11-2 and TRBJ2-1): EAGVAQSPRYKIIEKRQSVAFWCNPISGHATLYWYQQILGQGPKLLIQFQNNGVVDDSQLPKDRFSAERLKGVDSTLKIQPAKLEDSAVYLCASSFSGTNRNEQFFGPGTRLTVL.

The table lists this clonotype with many counts. The CDR3, as DNA: TGTGCCAGCAGCGTCTCCACCGGGACTAGCGAATACAATGAGCAGTTCTTC. Translated: CASSVSTGTSEYNEQFF. The gene calls are TRBV9 and TRBJ2-1, with 10 bases that match TRBD2. CDR3 length: 17 amino acids. CDR1 is SGDLS, CDR2 YYNGEE, per germline. J gave up 4 bases and V 2 bases, and 9 bases lay outside the gene matches.

This clonotype was observed a handful of times. V is TRBV9 and J is TRBJ1-2; a possible D gene is TRBD1 (5 bases). The CDR3 totals 16 residues. V lost 3 bases and J 1 base, leaving 16 bases between the germline ends. Germline V gives CDR1 SGDLS, CDR2 YYNGEE. The CDR3 loop reads CASSGRGAGSNYGYTF. The CDR3 DNA reads TGTGCCAGCAGCGGAAGGGGTGCAGGGAGTAACTATGGCTACACCTTC.

The gene calls are TRBV19 and TRBJ2-3, with 10 bases that match TRBD1. After removal of 5 bases from V and 6 bases from J, the junction contained 14 bases not matched to a gene. The CDR3 is 17 amino acids. The germline CDR1 and CDR2 sequences are LNHDA and SQIVND (reference sequence). Here the CDR3 reads CASSPDRGPSSPDTQYF. The CDR3 nucleotides read TGTGCCAGTAGTCCAGACAGGGGGCCGTCTTCCCCGGATACGCAGTATTTT.

The V and J genes are TRBV5-6 and TRBJ2-7; D gene ambiguous. V lost 4 bases and J lost 5, with 13 bases in between. This CDR3 spans 13 amino acids. Looked up from germline, CDR1 is SGHDT and CDR2 is YYEEEE. CDR3 DNA: TGTGCCAGCAGCCTAGGAAGCCAAGACGAGCAGTACTTC. This sequence encodes CASSLGSQDEQYF.

The chain joins TRBV20-1 to TRBJ2-7, with TRBD1 as a possible D gene (5 bases). The CDR3 runs 14 residues. Per germline, CDR1 DFQATT and CDR2 SNEGSKA (reference sequence). V was pared by 3 bases and J by 0 bases, with 12 bases between. The CDR3, as DNA: TGCAGTGCTAGCACCGACAGAAGCTCCTACGAGCAGTACTTC. Translating gives CSASTDRSSYEQYF.

The chain joins TRBV10-3 to TRBJ2-7, with D unresolved. V was pared by 3 bases and J by 3 bases, with 6 bases between. The germline V gene has CDR1 ENHRY and CDR2 SYGVKD. This CDR3 has 12 amino acids. The CDR3 loop is CAISDYSYEQYF. The CDR3 DNA follows: TGTGCCATCAGTGATTACAGCTACGAGCAGTACTTC.

In this sample, this clonotype turned up a few times. This chain links TRBV3-1 with TRBJ1-5; D not certain. The V gene's germline CDR1 is LGHDT and CDR2 YNNKEL (reference sequence). The CDR3 runs 13 residues. Trimming left V 2 bases short and J 5 bases short, with 7 bases between. CDR3 region: CASSQSGYQPQHF. The DNA for the CDR3 is TGTGCCAGCAGCCAATCGGGCTATCAGCCCCAGCATTTT.

This sequence joins TRBV5-1 and TRBJ2-2, with D perhaps matching TRBD1 or TRBD2 (7 bases each). Germline CDR1 is SGHRS and CDR2 is YFSETQ. V lost 4 bases, J lost 5 bases, and 18 bases lay in between. This CDR3 spans 16 amino acids. CDR3 DNA sequence: TGCGCCAGCAGCCTGGGCGGGGGACAGCCGACCGGGGAGCTGTTTTTT. Encoded protein: CASSLGGGQPTGELFF.

The chain employs TRBV5-4 and TRBJ2-1; possibly TRBD2 for D (6 bases). The germline V and J ends were trimmed by 9 bases and 1 base, with 8 bases remaining between them. Germline V lookup: CDR1 SGHNT, CDR2 YYREEE (reference sequence). This CDR3 comprises 12 residues. The CDR3 bases are TGTGCCACTCGGGGGTCCTACAATGAGCAGTTCTTC. Translation gives CATRGSYNEQFF.

This chain uses TRBV5-1 with TRBJ2-5, with a weak D call TRBD2 (5 bases). The CDR3 spans 16 residues. The V end was cut by 6 bases, the J end by 5 bases, with 23 bases between. Looked up from germline, CDR1 is SGHRS and CDR2 is YFSETQ. In DNA, the CDR3 is TGCGCCAGCACCTCTTCGGCGGGCCCGACCAGGGAGACCCAGTACTTC. Translating it yields CASTSSAGPTRETQYF.